Listed here are 10 T cell receptor beta chains from one sample, sequenced in a study of PD-1 blockade in mismatch repair-deficient tumors. Generated by immunoSEQ multiplex PCR, the TCRdb table keeps only in-frame clones and is missing some. The repertoire has 45,000 to 60,000 clones, roughly 75% of them found once; the top ten carry 3% to 3.5%. The source material was peripheral blood, sampled 4 weeks after starting pembrolizumab. These receptors all come from an adult with mismatch repair-deficient cancer.

J is TRBJ2-1 and V is TRBV5-6, with TRBD2 matching over 9 bases. CDR1 is SGHDT, CDR2 YYEEEE, per germline. Trimming cost V 1 base and J 7 bases; bases outside gene matches: 3. The CDR3 loop spans 14 amino acids. The chain's CDR3 is CASSLLSGSNEQFF. The CDR3 DNA sequence: TGTGCCAGCAGCTTGCTTAGCGGGAGTAATGAGCAGTTCTTC.

The CDR3 DNA reads TGTGCCAGCAGCTTAGCGGGGACTCCATCCGAGCAGTACTTC. This translates into CASSLAGTPSEQYF. The chain couples TRBV11-2 to TRBJ2-7; weak D call: TRBD2 (6 bases). The germline gives CDR1 SGHAT, CDR2 FQNNGV. Trimming pared 1 base from V and 6 bases from J, leaving 13 bases between. The CDR3 has 14 amino acids.

The rearrangement uses TRBV19 and TRBJ1-1, with TRBD1 as a possible D gene (6 bases). CDR1 is LNHDA and CDR2 is SQIVND in the germline V gene (reference sequence). This CDR3 comprises 13 residues. The V gene lost 7 bases and the J gene lost 3 bases, with 12 bases spanning the gap. The CDR3 nucleotides read TGTGCCAGTACCAAGCAGGGGTACACTGAAGCTTTCTTT. Amino acids: CASTKQGYTEAFF.

This clone was observed a few times. V and J are TRBV30 and TRBJ1-1; 7 positions match TRBD1. Unmatched junction bases numbered 8, after V lost 2 bases and J lost 5 bases. Germline V gives CDR1 GTSNPN, CDR2 SVGIG (reference sequence). The CDR3 loop spans 14 amino acids. The CDR3 DNA reads TGTGCCTGGAGTATCACAGGGGCGAGGACTGAAGCTTTCTTT. It encodes CAWSITGARTEAFF.

The rearrangement joins TRBV5-1 to TRBJ1-1; weak D call: TRBD1 (6 bases). This CDR3 spans 15 amino acids. Between the trimmed V and J ends, which lost 0 bases and 5 bases, there was a span of 14 bases. Germline assignment: CDR1 SGHRS and CDR2 YFSETQ. CDR3 protein: CASSLAIGQGTEAFF. CDR3 nucleotide sequence: TGCGCCAGCAGCTTGGCTATAGGGCAGGGGACTGAAGCTTTCTTT.

This clone was observed a few times. The V and J genes are TRBV4-2 and TRBJ1-1, with TRBD1 identical over 9 bases. The CDR3 runs 15 residues. Unmatched junction bases numbered 9, after V lost 0 bases and J lost 10 bases. The V gene's germline CDR1 is LGHNA and CDR2 YNFKEQ. For the CDR3, the DNA is TGTGCCAGCAGCCAAGAACAGGGGGCCGGTCGCGTAGCTTTCTTT. Translating gives CASSQEQGAGRVAFF.

This chain joins TRBV2 and TRBJ2-1; D is unresolved. CDR1 is SNHLY, CDR2 FYNNEI, per germline. V was cut by 5 bases and J by 2 bases, with 1 base left in between. The CDR3 runs to 11 residues. The CDR3 protein is CASSPYNEQFF. In DNA form, the CDR3 reads TGTGCCAGCAGTCCCTACAATGAGCAGTTCTTC.

This chain uses TRBV6-1 with TRBJ2-5; tentatively, D is TRBD1 (6 bases). The CDR3 is 15 residues long. Per germline, CDR1 MNHNS and CDR2 SASEGT. V was clipped by 2 bases and J by 1 base, with 11 bases between them. CDR3 coding DNA: TGTGCCAGCAGTGAAAAAGGACAGAGCCAAGAGACCCAGTACTTC. Protein product: CASSEKGQSQETQYF.

The chain is built from TRBV15 and TRBJ2-3; the D gene is possibly TRBD2 (6 bases). CDR3 length equals 15 residues. Trimming stripped 5 bases from V and 4 bases from J, with 16 bases between. CDR1 and CDR2 from the germline V gene are LNHNV and YYDKDF (reference sequence). CDR3 amino acids: CATSSVGGRADTQYF. The CDR3, as DNA: TGTGCCACCAGCTCGGTGGGAGGACGGGCAGATACGCAGTATTTT.

This rearrangement joins TRBV5-1 to TRBJ2-1; TRBD1 agrees at 11 bases. Germline CDR1 reads SGHRS; CDR2 reads YFSETQ. J was trimmed by 7 bases and V by 3 bases; bases with no gene match: 9. The CDR3 spans 16 residues. The CDR3 sequence is CASSSGTGGVVNEQFF. As DNA, the CDR3 is TGCGCCAGCAGCTCCGGGACAGGGGGAGTAGTGAATGAGCAGTTCTTC.